The 12 T cell receptor beta chains given below trace back to one sample, sequenced in a study of beta chain features in type 1 diabetes. cDNA synthesis used the whole RNA isolate, giving expressed TCRB sequences. TCRdb's table, derived via immunoSEQ multiplex PCR, lists solely in-frame clones and lacks some. The sample contains around 250,000 clones, 25% to 35% of which appear only once. The specimen sequenced was central memory CD4+ T cells from blood. All receptors derive from a man aged 25 to 40 in good health.

This CDR3 is CASSVGQDVSYEQYF. The DNA for the CDR3 is TGTGCCAGCAGCGTAGGACAGGACGTATCCTACGAGCAGTACTTC. The rearrangement joins TRBV9 to TRBJ2-7, with D maybe TRBD1 (6 bases). Germline V gene data show CDR1 as SGDLS and CDR2 as YYNGEE. V dropped 0 bases and J dropped 1 base, with 11 bases sitting between them. CDR3 length: 15 residues.

The chain joins TRBV2 to TRBJ1-6, with D possibly matching TRBD1 (6 bases). V lost 9 bases to trimming and J lost 8 bases, with 20 bases between them. This CDR3 has 15 amino acids. Germline loops: CDR1 SNHLY, CDR2 FYNNEI. The CDR3 DNA sequence: TGTGCCAGTAGACTCCGGGACACGGGAGATTCACCCCTCCACTTT. This codes for CASRLRDTGDSPLHF.

This chain links TRBV6-5 with TRBJ1-1; 7 nucleotides agree with TRBD1. With 4 bases clipped from V and 5 bases from J, the junction kept 4 bases outside the gene matches. Germline assignment: CDR1 MNHEY and CDR2 SVGAGI. CDR3 length equals 13 residues. The CDR3 DNA sequence: TGTGCCAGCAGTTCCGACAGGGAAACTGAAGCTTTCTTT. It specifies CASSSDRETEAFF.

The chain is built from TRBV6-5 and TRBJ2-7; 7 nucleotides line up with TRBD1. The CDR3 runs to 16 residues. Per the germline V gene, CDR1 is MNHEY and CDR2 is SVGAGI. The trim removed 2 bases at V and 5 bases at J, leaving 12 bases unmatched. The CDR3 DNA reads TGTGCCAGCAGTTACGCCCGACAGGGAGTAGGAAACGAGCAGTACTTC. Amino acids: CASSYARQGVGNEQYF.

The chain combines TRBV29-1 with TRBJ1-1; no definite D call. With 3 bases removed from V and 1 base from J, the gap between germline ends came to 9 bases. CDR3 length: 13 residues. Germline-derived CDR1 and CDR2 are SQVTM and ANQGSEA. DNA for the CDR3: TGCAGCGTTGACTCGACAAAGAACACTGAAGCTTTCTTT. It is translated as CSVDSTKNTEAFF.

The J gene is TRBJ2-5, the V gene TRBV6-5; tentative D call: TRBD2 (5 bases). Germline assignment: CDR1 MNHEY and CDR2 SVGAGI. This CDR3 contains 14 residues. The V gene lost 7 bases and the J gene lost 5 bases, with 17 bases spanning the gap. The CDR3 DNA sequence: TGTGCCAGCACCGACCCTGGTCGAGGGGAGACCCAGTACTTC. This gives the protein CASTDPGRGETQYF.

The gene calls are TRBV7-9 and TRBJ2-1; no clear D gene. The V end was cut by 1 base, the J end by 7 bases, with 8 bases between. Germline V gene sequence: CDR1 SEHNR, CDR2 FQNEAQ (reference sequence). The CDR3 covers 13 residues. CDR3 in amino acids: CASSLVAKNEQFF. The DNA for the CDR3 is TGTGCCAGCAGCTTAGTAGCTAAGAATGAGCAGTTCTTC. The complete variable domain, with remaining parts taken from reference TRBV7-9 and TRBJ2-1, reads DTGVSQNPRHKITKRGQNVTFRCDPISEHNRLYWYRQTLGQGPEFLTYFQNEAQLEKSRLLSDRFSAERPKGSFSTLEIQRTEQGDSAMYLCASSLVAKNEQFFGPGTRLTVL.

This clone showed up just a few times. Its ends do not fully match the called genes, so a read error is possible. The genes are TRBV4-1 and TRBJ2-3, with TRBD1 as a possible D gene (6 bases). This CDR3 contains 14 residues. Germline V gene lookup returns CDR1 MGHRA and CDR2 YSYEKL. CDR3 residues: CASSQETTGISRLF. Here the CDR3 DNA reads TGCGCCAGCAGCCAAGAAACAACAGGGATTTCCCGTCTTTTT.

Details on this clone: Possible read error: a much larger clone is one base away. The chain couples TRBV7-2 to TRBJ2-6, with D tentatively TRBD2 (6 bases). Per germline, CDR1 SGHTA and CDR2 FQGNSA. The germline V and J ends were trimmed by 11 bases and 0 bases, with 26 bases remaining between them. The CDR3 is 19 residues long. The CDR3 nucleotides read TGTGCCGGCCATAAACCGGCGGGATCTAGATACTCTGGGGCCAACGTCCTGACTTTC. Translating it yields CAGHKPAGSRYSGANVLTF. The full variable domain, with the rest looked up from reference TRBV7-2 and TRBJ2-6, is GAGVSQSPSNKVTEKGKDVELRCDPISGHTALYWYRQSLGQGLEFLIYFQGNSAPDKSGLPSDRFSAERTGGSVSTLTIQRTQQEDSAVYLCAGHKPAGSRYSGANVLTFGAGSRLTVL.

This clone came up a few times. The chain links TRBV11-2 to TRBJ2-1, with 9 positions matching TRBD2. Germline V gene lookup returns CDR1 SGHAT and CDR2 FQNNGV. The length of the CDR3 is 16 residues. V dropped 5 bases and J dropped 0; count of bases not matched to a gene: 5. The CDR3, as DNA: TGTGCCAGCAGCACCCTTAGCGGGAGCTCCTACAATGAGCAGTTCTTC. Encoded protein: CASSTLSGSSYNEQFF.

This chain links TRBV29-1 with TRBJ2-7, with D tentatively TRBD1 or TRBD2 (5 bases each). The CDR3 runs 14 residues. V shed 4 bases and J shed 2 bases, with 15 bases lying between them. Germline lookup yields CDR1 SQVTM and CDR2 ANQGSEA. This CDR3 is CSVGPRGTTYEQYF. The DNA of the CDR3 is TGCAGCGTTGGTCCGCGAGGGACCACCTACGAGCAGTACTTC.

As concerns this clone: This specimen includes other DNA sequences encoding the same CDR3. The CDR3 nucleotides read TGTGCCTGGAGTGTAAGAGGGGGTTTGGCTGATACGCAGTATTTT. This encodes CAWSVRGGLADTQYF. V usage is TRBV30 and J usage is TRBJ2-3; weak D call: TRBD1 (6 bases). This CDR3 comprises 15 residues. V was trimmed by 0 bases and J by 6 bases, leaving 16 bases between them. Per germline, CDR1 GTSNPN and CDR2 SVGIG (reference sequence).